This T cell receptor beta chain was recovered during a study of blood T cell repertoires in COVID-19 (dated by TCRdb to 2019 to 2021). Regarding the complete study: The collaborator samples originated in the United States, Italy and Spain and spanned the acute and convalescent phases of COVID-19. The material from the prospective study consisted of cDNA or gDNA derived from T cells, B-cell-depleted T cells, or PBMCs. The dataset comprised deeply sampled blood TCRbeta repertoires from subjects exposed to, actively infected with, or recovered from COVID-19. The repertoires were made available in a free public database intended to serve as a resource for research on the immune response to SARS-CoV-2. Samples were obtained from the ongoing ImmuneRACE study (first 160 participants) and from 950 to 1,500 subjects provided by 6 global collaborators. Nearly every sample came with metadata listing a de-identified subject ID, COVID-19 status, age in years and sex. Where available, HLA class I and class II types were taken from metadata supplied by the sample provider and were not determined by assay-based typing. Findings and caveats that apply to the study as a whole: Clinical and demographic metadata were provided uncurated, with the amount varying by source and participant.

The immunoSEQ Assay, a bias-controlled multiplex PCR, was used to amplify TCRbeta CDR3 regions from genomic DNA. As for how the authors treated the data: The number of nucleated cells in each sample was estimated by amplification of reference gene primers within the assay. To quantify the absolute abundance of each unique TCRbeta CDR3 rearrangement, sequence reads were collapsed and filtered. For each sample, productive Simpson clonality was calculated by taking the square root of Simpson's diversity index across productive rearrangements. TCRdb took over this immuneACCESS table, retaining in-frame rearrangements with V and J assigned. Such tables are incomplete; in checked studies, under half of the missing clones stem from an unresolved V gene, and the remainder is unexplained. That table supplies the V and J calls and clone size; D and trimming were determined from the DNA. The sample records some 50,000 clones, about nine tenths of which are singletons. The ten largest account for around 9.8% of the sample.

As to this clone: Its antigen target is currently unknown. Base qualities are not provided; no much larger clone lies one nucleotide away.

V gives up 0 bases and J gives up 3 bases, and the segment between their germline ends measures 14 bases. The germline V gene encodes CDR1 ENHRY and CDR2 SYGVKD. The CDR3, cysteine through phenylalanine, is 17 amino acids long. The DNA shown is the 51-base CDR3, in frame from base 1. The collaborating institutions used their own protocols to collect whole blood in K2EDTA tubes. For TCRbeta analysis, collaborator samples were shipped as frozen whole blood, as isolated PBMCs, or as DNA extracted from either sample type. The rearrangement combines TRBV10-3 with TRBJ1-4; the D gene is unclear. Sequenced: peripheral blood. The sequence was obtained from a human donor in a cohort sampled during active COVID-19. The CDR3 corresponds to CAISESKSGIPNEKLFF. The DNA sequence is given as TGTGCCATCAGTGAGTCGAAGTCCGGGATACCTAATGAAAAACTGTTTTTT.